This T cell receptor beta chain came from a study of T cells in Graves' hyperthyroidism and ophthalmopathy. Study observations and caveats: Model output signaled ophthalmopathy a median around 6.9 months ahead of onset. Ophthalmopathy was told apart from stable hyperthyroidism by a 13 V-J model. Among thyroid clonotypes expanded above 0.001, most also appeared in blood.

Diagnosis rested on symptoms, serum thyroxine and TRAb, thyroid ultrasound, and orbital computed tomography. This clonotype occurred a few times. The target antigen is unknown. The CDR3 regions of TCR beta were amplified from RNA transcripts. Primed by the HTBI set, a first-round RT-PCR was run on the TCR CDR3. TCRdb re-analysed the multiplex PCR reads in MiXCR, keeping a single row per CDR3 protein. Of under 350,000 distinct CDR3 sequences listed, around a sixth are singletons. CDR3 length: 15 amino acids. Germline lookup yields CDR1 MNHNS and CDR2 SASEGT. V shed 8 bases and J shed 3 bases, with 20 bases lying between them.

This clonotype originated in a woman in her forties or fifties with Graves' hyperthyroidism. Sequences were obtained from blood. The chain links TRBV6-1 to TRBJ2-7; possibly TRBD1 for D (6 bases). In DNA, the CDR3 is TGTGCCAGCCCCCCTGGGTGGGTCAGGGGCTACGAGCAGTACGTC. It encodes CASPPGWVRGYEQYV.